This TCR beta chain appears in the sequencing data of a study of CD8+CD57+ T cells in acquired aplastic anemia. Germline CDR1 is SGHTA and CDR2 is FQGTGA. With 2 bases clipped from V and 4 bases from J, the junction kept 5 bases outside the gene matches. This CDR3 spans 16 amino acids. The TCR beta profiling, which covered VDJ combination and CDR3 sequence, was carried out using genomic DNA as the template. From the reads, TCRdb called clonotypes with MiXCR, one entry per CDR3 protein. The sample holds roughly 290,000 distinct CDR3 sequences, approximately 58% seen once. Patients sequenced had flow cytometry evidence of CD8+CD57+ cell expansion. Among the patients, all had severe acquired aplastic anemia. Sampling of blood occurred while the patients had still received no therapy. General observations from the study: CD8+ Simpson's diversity did not differ significantly between patients and controls. Shared by patients and controls, 25 to 30 CD8+ CDR3s were abundant in patients.

Details on this clonotype: Its matching antigen is unknown.

Sequencing input: sorted CD4+, CD8+, or CD8+CD57+ T cells (not recorded which) from PBMCs. The chain is built from TRBV7-3 and TRBJ2-1, with 10 bases fitting TRBD2. This sequence was found in a human donor with aplastic anemia. CDR3 residues: CASSLGSGGQYNEQFF. CDR3 nucleotides: TGTGCCAGCAGCTTAGGTAGCGGGGGGCAATACAATGAGCAGTTCTTC. Based on the CDR3 plus reference TRBV7-3 and TRBJ2-1, the full variable domain is GAGVSQTPSNKVTEKGKYVELRCDPISGHTALYWYRQSLGQGPEFLIYFQGTGAADDSGLPNDRFFAVRPEGSVSTLKIQRTERGDSAVYLCASSLGSGGQYNEQFFGPGTRLTVL.